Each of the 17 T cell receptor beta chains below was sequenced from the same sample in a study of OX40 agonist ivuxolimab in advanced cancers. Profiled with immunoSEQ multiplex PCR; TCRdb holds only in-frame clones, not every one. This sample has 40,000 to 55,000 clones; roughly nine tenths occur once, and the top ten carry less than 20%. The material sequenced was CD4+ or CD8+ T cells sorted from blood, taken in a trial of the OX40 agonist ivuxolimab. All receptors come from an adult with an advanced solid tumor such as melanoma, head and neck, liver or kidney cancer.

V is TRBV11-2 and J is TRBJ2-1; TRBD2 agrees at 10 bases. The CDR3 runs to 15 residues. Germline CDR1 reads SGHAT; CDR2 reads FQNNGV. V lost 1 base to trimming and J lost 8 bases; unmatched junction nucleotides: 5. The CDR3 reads CASSLGAGGLDEQFF. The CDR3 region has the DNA TGTGCCAGCAGCTTAGGAGCGGGAGGGCTCGATGAGCAGTTCTTC.

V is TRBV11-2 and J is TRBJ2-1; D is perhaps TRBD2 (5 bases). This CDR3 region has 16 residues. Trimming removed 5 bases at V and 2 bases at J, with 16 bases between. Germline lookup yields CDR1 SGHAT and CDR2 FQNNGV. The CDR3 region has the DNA TGTGCCAGCAGCGATGACGGACGGCGGGCCTACAATGAGCAGTTCTTC. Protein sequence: CASSDDGRRAYNEQFF.

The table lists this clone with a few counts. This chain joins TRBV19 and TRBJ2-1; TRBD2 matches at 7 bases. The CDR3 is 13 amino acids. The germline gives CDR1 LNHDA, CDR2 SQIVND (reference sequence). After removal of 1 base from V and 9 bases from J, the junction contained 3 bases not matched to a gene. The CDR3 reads CASSIGTGGEQFF. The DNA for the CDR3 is TGTGCCAGTAGTATAGGGACGGGGGGTGAGCAGTTCTTC. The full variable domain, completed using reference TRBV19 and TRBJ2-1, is DGGITQSPKYLFRKEGQNVTLSCEQNLNHDAMYWYRQDPGQGLRLIYYSQIVNDFQKGDIAEGYSVSREKKESFPLTVTSAQKNPTAFYLCASSIGTGGEQFFGPGTRLTVL.

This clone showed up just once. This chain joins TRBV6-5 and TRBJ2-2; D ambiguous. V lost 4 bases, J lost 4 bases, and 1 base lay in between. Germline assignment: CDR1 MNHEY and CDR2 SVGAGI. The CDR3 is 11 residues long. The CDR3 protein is CASSFTGELFF. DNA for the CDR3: TGTGCCAGCAGTTTCACCGGGGAGCTGTTTTTT.

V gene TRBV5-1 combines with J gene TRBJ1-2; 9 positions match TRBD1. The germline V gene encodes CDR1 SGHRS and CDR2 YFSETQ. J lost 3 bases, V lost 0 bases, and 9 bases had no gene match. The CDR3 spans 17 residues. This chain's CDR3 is CASSLAGTGKDHYGYTF. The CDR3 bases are TGCGCCAGCAGCTTGGCCGGGACAGGGAAAGACCACTATGGCTACACCTTC.

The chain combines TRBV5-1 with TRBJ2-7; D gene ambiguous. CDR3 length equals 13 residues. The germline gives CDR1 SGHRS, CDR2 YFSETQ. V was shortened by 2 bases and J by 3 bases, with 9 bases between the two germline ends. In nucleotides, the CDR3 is TGCGCCAGCAGCTTAGGGCTCAACTACGAGCAGTACTTC. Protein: CASSLGLNYEQYF.

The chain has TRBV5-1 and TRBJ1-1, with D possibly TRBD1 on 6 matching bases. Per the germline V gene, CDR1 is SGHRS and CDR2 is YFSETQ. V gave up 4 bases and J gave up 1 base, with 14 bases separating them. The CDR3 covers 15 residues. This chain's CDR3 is CASSPGLGQNTEAFF. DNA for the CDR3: TGCGCCAGCAGCCCGGGCCTGGGACAGAACACTGAAGCTTTCTTT.

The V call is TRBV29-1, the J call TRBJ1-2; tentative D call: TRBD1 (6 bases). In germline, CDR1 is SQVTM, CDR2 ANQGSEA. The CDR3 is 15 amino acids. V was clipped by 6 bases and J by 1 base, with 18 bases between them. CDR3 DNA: TGCAGCGTCACCAGGAAACAGGGTGATAACTATGGCTACACCTTC. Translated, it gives CSVTRKQGDNYGYTF.

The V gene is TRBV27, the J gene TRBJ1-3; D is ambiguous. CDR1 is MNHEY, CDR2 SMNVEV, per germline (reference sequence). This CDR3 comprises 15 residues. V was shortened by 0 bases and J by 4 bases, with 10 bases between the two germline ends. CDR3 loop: CASSLSTGPGNTIYF. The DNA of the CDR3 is TGTGCCAGCAGTTTATCGACCGGGCCGGGAAACACCATATATTTT.

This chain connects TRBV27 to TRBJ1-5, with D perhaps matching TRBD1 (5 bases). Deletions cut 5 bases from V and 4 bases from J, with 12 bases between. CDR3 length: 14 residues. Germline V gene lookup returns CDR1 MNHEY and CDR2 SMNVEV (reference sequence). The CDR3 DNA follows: TGTGCCAGCAGTCCCGGGGGTATGAATCAGCCCCAGCATTTT. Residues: CASSPGGMNQPQHF.

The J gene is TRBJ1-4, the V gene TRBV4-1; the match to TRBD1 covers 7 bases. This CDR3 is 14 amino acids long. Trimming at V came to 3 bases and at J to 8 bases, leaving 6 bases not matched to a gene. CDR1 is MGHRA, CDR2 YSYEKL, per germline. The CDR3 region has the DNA TGCGCCAGCAGCCAGAGACAGGGTGAGGAAAAACTGTTTTTT. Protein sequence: CASSQRQGEEKLFF.

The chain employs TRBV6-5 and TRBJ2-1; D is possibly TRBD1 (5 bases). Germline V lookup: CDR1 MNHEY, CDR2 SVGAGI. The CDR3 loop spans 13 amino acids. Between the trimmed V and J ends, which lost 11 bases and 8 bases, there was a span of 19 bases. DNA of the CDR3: TGTGCCTCCAATTGGGGCCACAGCGATGAGCAGTTCTTC. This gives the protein CASNWGHSDEQFF.

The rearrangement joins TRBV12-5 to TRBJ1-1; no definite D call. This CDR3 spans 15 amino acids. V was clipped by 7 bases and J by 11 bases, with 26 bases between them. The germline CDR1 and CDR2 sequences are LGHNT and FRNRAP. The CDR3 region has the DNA TGTGCTAGTGACCCCGGGGAGGGAGGGTTGGGTTCGGCTTTCTTT. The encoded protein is CASDPGEGGLGSAFF.

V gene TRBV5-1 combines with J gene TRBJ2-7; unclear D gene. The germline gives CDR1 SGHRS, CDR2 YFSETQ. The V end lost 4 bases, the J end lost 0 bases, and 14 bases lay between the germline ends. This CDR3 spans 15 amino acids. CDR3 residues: CASSPGRPFSYEQYF. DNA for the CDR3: TGCGCCAGCAGCCCCGGCCGGCCGTTCTCCTACGAGCAGTACTTC.

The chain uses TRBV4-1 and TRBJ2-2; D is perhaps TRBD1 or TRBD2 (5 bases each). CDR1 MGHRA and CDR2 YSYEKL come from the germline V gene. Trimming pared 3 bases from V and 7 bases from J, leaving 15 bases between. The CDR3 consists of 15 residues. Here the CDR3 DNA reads TGCGCCAGCAGCCAGGGGGTAACAGTAGGCGGGGAGCTGTTTTTT. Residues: CASSQGVTVGGELFF.

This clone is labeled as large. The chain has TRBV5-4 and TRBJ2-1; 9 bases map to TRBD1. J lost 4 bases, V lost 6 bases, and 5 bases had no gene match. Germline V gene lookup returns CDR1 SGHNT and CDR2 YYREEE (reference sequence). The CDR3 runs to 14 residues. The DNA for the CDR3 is TGTGCCAGCATCAGGGACAGGGATTACAATGAGCAGTTCTTC. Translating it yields CASIRDRDYNEQFF. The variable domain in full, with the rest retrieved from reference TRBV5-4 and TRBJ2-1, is ETGVTQSPTHLIKTRGQQVTLRCSSQSGHNTVSWYQQALGQGPQFIFQYYREEENGRGNFPPRFSGLQFPNYSSELNVNALELDDSALYLCASIRDRDYNEQFFGPGTRLTVL.

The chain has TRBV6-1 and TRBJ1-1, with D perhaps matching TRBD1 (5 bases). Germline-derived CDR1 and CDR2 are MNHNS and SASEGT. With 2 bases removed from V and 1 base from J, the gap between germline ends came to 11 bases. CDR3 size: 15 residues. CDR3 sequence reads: CASSEIDRGNTEAFF. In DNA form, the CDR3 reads TGTGCCAGCAGTGAAATTGACAGAGGGAACACTGAAGCTTTCTTT.